The source of this T cell receptor beta chain is a study of blood T cells in healthy people across ages. This clonotype appeared a few times. A second PCR, run for roughly 7 to 12 cycles, used a sample-barcoded 5' primer plus a J-beta primer mix. TCRdb called the 5' RACE reads again in MiXCR, with one record for every CDR3 protein. This sample carries 750,000 to 950,000 distinct CDR3 sequences, 25% to 30% of them seen once, and the ten largest clones take approximately 10%. Germline V CDR1 and CDR2: MDHEN, SYDVKM. V shed 6 bases and J 6 bases; nucleotides not matched to a gene: 4. The CDR3 contains 12 residues. Donors were healthy Caucasian individuals from Russia aged roughly 6 to 90. These data were also filed under a second study, of T cells of mothers and their children. That source adds: Whatever RNA was extracted went entirely into cDNA synthesis, at roughly 1.5 ug per 15 ul. When mothers and children were related, their normalized repertoire overlap, which was always slightly higher, did not differ significantly from that of unrelated pairs.

The sample was blood. This TCR was sampled from a woman between 40 and 50 years old in good health. The chain uses TRBV28 and TRBJ1-1; 7 bases match TRBD1. This CDR3 reads CASRRGGPEAFF. CDR3 DNA: TGTGCCAGCAGGAGAGGGGGCCCTGAAGCTTTCTTT. Looking up the rest from reference TRBV28 and TRBJ1-1 gives the full variable domain: DVKVTQSSRYLVKRTGEKVFLECVQDMDHENMFWYRQDPGLGLRLIYFSYDVKMKEKGDIPEGYSVSREKKERFSLILESASTNQTSMYLCASRRGGPEAFFGQGTRLTVV.